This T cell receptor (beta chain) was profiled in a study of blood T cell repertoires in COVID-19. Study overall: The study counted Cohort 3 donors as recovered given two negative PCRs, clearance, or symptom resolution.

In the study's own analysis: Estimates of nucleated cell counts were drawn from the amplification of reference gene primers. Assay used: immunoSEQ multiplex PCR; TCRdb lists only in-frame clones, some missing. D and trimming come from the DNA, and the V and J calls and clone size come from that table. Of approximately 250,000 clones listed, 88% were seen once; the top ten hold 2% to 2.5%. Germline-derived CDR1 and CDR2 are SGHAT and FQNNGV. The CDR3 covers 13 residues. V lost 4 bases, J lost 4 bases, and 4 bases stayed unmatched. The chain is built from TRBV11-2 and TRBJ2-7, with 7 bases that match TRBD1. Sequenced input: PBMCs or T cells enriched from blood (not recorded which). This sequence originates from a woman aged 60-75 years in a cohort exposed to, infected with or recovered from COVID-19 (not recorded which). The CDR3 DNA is TGTGCCAGCAGCTCCGGGACAGCATACGAGCAGTACTTC. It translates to CASSSGTAYEQYF.